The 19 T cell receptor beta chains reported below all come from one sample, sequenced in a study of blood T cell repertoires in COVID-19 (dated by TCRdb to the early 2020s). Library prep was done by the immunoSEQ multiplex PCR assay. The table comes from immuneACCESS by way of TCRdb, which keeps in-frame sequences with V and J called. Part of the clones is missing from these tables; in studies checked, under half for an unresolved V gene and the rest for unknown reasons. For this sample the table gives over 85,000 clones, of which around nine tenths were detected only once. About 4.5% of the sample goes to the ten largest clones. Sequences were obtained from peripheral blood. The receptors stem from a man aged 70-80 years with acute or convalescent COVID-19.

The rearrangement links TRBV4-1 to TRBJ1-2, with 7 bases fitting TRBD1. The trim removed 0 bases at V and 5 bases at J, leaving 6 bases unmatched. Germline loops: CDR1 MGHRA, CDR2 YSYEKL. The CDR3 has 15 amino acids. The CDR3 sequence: CASSQDRGAGYGYTF. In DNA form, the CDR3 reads TGCGCCAGCAGCCAAGACAGGGGGGCGGGTTATGGCTACACCTTC.

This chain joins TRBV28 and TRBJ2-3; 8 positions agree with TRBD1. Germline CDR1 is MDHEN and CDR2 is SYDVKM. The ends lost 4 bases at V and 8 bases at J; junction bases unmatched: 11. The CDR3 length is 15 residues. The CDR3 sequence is CASSYLQGDRGTQYF. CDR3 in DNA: TGTGCCAGCAGTTACCTACAGGGGGATAGAGGTACGCAGTATTTT.

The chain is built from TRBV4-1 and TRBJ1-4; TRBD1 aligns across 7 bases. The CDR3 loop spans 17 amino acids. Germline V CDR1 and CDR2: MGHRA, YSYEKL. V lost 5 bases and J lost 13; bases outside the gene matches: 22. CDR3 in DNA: TGCGCCAGCAGCAAAGTGCTAATTGACAGGGCCCGAAGGAGACTGTTTTTT. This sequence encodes CASSKVLIDRARRRLFF.

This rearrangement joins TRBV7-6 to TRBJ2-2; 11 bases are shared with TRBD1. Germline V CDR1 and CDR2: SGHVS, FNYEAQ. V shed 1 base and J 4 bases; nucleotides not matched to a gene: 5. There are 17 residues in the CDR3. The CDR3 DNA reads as TGTGCCAGCAGCTTAGGCGCCGGGACAGGGGGCACCGGGGAGCTGTTTTTT. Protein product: CASSLGAGTGGTGELFF.

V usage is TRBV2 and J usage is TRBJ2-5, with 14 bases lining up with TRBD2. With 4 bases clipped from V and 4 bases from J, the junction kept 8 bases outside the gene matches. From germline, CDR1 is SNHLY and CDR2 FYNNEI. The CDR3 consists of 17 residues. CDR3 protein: CASSGRTSGGIRETQYF. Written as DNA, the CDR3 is TGTGCCAGCAGTGGCCGGACTAGCGGGGGGATCAGAGAGACCCAGTACTTC.

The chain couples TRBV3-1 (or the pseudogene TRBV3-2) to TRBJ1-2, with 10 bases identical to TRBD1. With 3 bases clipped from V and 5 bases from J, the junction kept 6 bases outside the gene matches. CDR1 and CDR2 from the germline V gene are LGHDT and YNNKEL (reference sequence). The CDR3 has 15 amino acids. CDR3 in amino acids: CASSQLPGQGYGYTF. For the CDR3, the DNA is TGTGCCAGCAGCCAGCTTCCGGGACAGGGGTATGGCTACACCTTC.

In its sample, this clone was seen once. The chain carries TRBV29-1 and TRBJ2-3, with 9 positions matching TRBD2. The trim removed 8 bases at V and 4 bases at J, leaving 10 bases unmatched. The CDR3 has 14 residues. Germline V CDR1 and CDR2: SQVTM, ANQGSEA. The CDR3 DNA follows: TGCAGCCTCATTCTAGCGGGGATCCCAGATACGCAGTATTTT. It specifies CSLILAGIPDTQYF.

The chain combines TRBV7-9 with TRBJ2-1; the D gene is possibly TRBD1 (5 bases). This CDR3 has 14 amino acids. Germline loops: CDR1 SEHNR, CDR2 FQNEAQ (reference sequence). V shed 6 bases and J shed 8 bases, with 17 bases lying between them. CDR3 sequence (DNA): TGTGCCAGCAGGCGCCAGGGCGCGAGTTATGAGCAGTTCTTC. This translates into CASRRQGASYEQFF.

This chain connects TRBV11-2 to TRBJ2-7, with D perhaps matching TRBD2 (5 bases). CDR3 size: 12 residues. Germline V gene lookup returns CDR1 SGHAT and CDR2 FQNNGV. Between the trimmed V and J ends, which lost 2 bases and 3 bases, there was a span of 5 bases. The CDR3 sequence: CASSLTSYEQYF. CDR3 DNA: TGTGCCAGCAGCTTAACTAGCTACGAGCAGTACTTC.

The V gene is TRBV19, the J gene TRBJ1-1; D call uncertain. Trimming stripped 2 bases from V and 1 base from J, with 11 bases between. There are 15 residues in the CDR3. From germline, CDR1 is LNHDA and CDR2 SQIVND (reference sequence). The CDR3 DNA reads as TGTGCCAGTAGTATAACTGGGAGTAAGAACACTGAAGCTTTCTTT. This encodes CASSITGSKNTEAFF.

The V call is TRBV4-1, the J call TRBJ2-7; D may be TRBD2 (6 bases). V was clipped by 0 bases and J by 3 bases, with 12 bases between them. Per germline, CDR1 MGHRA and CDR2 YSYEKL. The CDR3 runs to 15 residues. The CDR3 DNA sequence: TGCGCCAGCAGCCAAGAAGAGACTAGGGGCTACGAGCAGTACTTC. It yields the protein CASSQEETRGYEQYF.

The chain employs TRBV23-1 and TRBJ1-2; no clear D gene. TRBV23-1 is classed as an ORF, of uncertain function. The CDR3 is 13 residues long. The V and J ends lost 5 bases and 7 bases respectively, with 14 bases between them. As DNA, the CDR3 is TGCGCCAGCAGTGGTACGGGAGTGCCTGGCTACACCTTC. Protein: CASSGTGVPGYTF.

CDR3 nucleotides: TGTGCCAGCACCCCCTCCACAGGGCCGTCCAATGAGCAGTTCTTC. This translates into CASTPSTGPSNEQFF. The chain links TRBV28 to TRBJ2-1, with D maybe TRBD1 (6 bases). Germline CDR1 MDHEN, CDR2 SYDVKM. Between the trimmed V and J ends, which lost 7 bases and 6 bases, there was a span of 19 bases. The CDR3 covers 15 residues. The full variable domain, rest sourced from reference TRBV28 and TRBJ2-1, is DVKVTQSSRYLVKRTGEKVFLECVQDMDHENMFWYRQDPGLGLRLIYFSYDVKMKEKGDIPEGYSVSREKKERFSLILESASTNQTSMYLCASTPSTGPSNEQFFGPGTRLTVL.

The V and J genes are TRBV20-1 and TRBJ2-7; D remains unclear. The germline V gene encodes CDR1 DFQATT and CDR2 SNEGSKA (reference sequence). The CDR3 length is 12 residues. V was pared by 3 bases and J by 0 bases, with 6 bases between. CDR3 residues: CSASSTSYEQYF. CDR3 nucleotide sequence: TGCAGTGCTAGTAGCACCTCCTACGAGCAGTACTTC.

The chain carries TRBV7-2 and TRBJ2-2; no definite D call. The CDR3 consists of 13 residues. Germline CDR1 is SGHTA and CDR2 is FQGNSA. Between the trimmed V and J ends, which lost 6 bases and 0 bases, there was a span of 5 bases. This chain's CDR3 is CASRQSNTGELFF. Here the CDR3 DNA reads TGTGCCAGCAGACAGTCGAACACCGGGGAGCTGTTTTTT.

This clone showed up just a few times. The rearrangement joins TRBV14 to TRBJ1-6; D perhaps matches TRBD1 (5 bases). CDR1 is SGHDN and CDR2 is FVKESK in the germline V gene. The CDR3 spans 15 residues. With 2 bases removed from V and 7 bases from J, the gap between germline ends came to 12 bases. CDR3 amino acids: CASSQNPGGNSPLHF. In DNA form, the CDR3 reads TGTGCCAGCAGCCAAAATCCCGGGGGAAATTCACCCCTCCACTTT.

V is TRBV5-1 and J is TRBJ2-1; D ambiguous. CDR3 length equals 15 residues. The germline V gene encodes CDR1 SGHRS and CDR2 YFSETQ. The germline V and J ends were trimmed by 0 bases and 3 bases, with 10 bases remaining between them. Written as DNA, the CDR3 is TGCGCCAGCAGCTTGGCCAGCGCCGACTACAATGAGCAGTTCTTC. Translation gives CASSLASADYNEQFF.

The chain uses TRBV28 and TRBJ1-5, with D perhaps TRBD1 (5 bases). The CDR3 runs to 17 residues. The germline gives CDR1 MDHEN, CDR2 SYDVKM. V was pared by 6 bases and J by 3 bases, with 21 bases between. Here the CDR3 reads CASSQGKGTAFNQPQHF. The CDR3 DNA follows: TGTGCCAGCAGCCAGGGTAAAGGGACTGCTTTCAATCAGCCCCAGCATTTT.

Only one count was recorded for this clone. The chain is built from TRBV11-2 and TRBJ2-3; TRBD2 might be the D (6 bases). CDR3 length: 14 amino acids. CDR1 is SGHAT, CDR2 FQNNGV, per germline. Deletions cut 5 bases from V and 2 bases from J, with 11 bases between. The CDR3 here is CASSLRGFTDTQYF. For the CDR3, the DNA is TGTGCCAGCAGCCTGCGGGGCTTCACAGATACGCAGTATTTT.